This T cell receptor (beta chain) was found in a study of T-cell reconstitution after alpha-beta-depleted transplantation in children. This clonotype was counted many times. Preparation of the TCRbeta library was carried out with unique molecular identifiers. Each CDR3 protein is one row after TCRdb ran MiXCR on the PCR reads. The sample has roughly 89,000 distinct CDR3 sequences; 10% to 15% are singletons. V lost 9 bases to trimming and J lost 1 base; unmatched junction nucleotides: 7. Germline V CDR1 and CDR2: SGHDN, FVKESK. This CDR3 comprises 15 residues. The chain recombines TRBV14 with TRBJ2-3, with 10 bases identical to TRBD2. Sample: PBMCs from the stem cell graft donor, taken from the stem cell graft. The clonotype comes from a human donor who donated a stem cell graft to a child with inherited bone marrow failure. The CDR3 nucleotides are TGTGCCAGTGGTATCGGGACTAGCGGCACAGATACGCAGTATTTT. Protein sequence: CASGIGTSGTDTQYF.